This section outlines one TCR beta chain sequence together with its context. Its matching antigen is unknown. One entry per CDR3 protein, called by TCRdb with MiXCR from the reads. Here the sample spans around 750,000 distinct CDR3 sequences, approximately 32% being singletons. Germline V gene sequence: CDR1 SGHVS, CDR2 FNYEAQ. V shed 1 base, J shed 0 bases, and the junction held 3 bases outside the gene matches. The CDR3 contains 17 residues. The source of the sample is a study of T cell repertoires in cytomegalovirus infection. In the study overall: In public TCR beta signatures, there were indications of both CMV infection and matching HLA type.

Broader study findings: Predominance within the ex vivo response was attributable to HLA-C-restricted CMV-specific TCR beta clonotypes.

This rearrangement joins TRBV7-6 to TRBJ2-1; 10 nucleotides align to TRBD2. Sequences were derived from cultured CD8+ T cells from PBMCs, sampled from culture after CMV antigen stimulation. The clonotype was recovered from a human donor in good health (CMV status not recorded). Some clones in this sample may be carry-over from other donors' samples. For the CDR3, the DNA is TGTGCCAGCAGCTTAGGAATAGCGGGGGGCTCCTACAATGAGCAGTTCTTC. Protein sequence: CASSLGIAGGSYNEQFF. The full variable domain, completed using reference TRBV7-6 and TRBJ2-1, is GAGVSQSPRYKVTKRGQDVALRCDPISGHVSLYWYRQALGQGPEFLTYFNYEAQQDKSGLPNDRFSAERPEGSISTLTIQRTEQRDSAMYRCASSLGIAGGSYNEQFFGPGTRLTVL.